The rows below give T cell receptor beta chains drawn from one sample of a study of beta chain features in type 1 diabetes. Method: immunoSEQ multiplex PCR; TCRdb's copy keeps in-frame clones and lacks some. The sample has 600,000 or so clones; under 15% are singletons. The source material was naive CD4+ T cells from blood. The receptors were gathered from a man younger than 45 with type 1 diabetes. Each CDR3 is given with its conserved first and last residue. D genes are given only for firm matches. Size tells how often a clone was seen (once, few, many) or the class of an expanded clone, and some rows leave it out.

d_gene | j_gene | v_gene | abundance | CDR3nt | CDR3aa
TRBD1 | TRBJ1-2 | TRBV30 | NA | TGTGCCTCCTCAGGGGGCCAGCTATATGGCTACACCTTC | CASSGGQLYGYTF
TRBD1 | TRBJ2-5 | TRBV9 | few | TGTGCCAGCAGCGTCGATCCGACAGGGAAAGAGACCCAGTACTTC | CASSVDPTGKETQYF
TRBD1 | TRBJ2-5 | TRBV30 | few | TGTGCCTGGGGCCGGGACAGAGAACAAGAGACCCAGTACTTC | CAWGRDREQETQYF
NA | TRBJ1-2 | TRBV6-5 | NA | TGTGCCAGCAGTTACGTAGGGGCTAACTATGGCTACACCTTC | CASSYVGANYGYTF
TRBD1 | TRBJ2-5 | TRBV5-1 | NA | TGCGCCAGCAGCTTGGCTCCAGGGACAGGGGGCCGAGAGACCCAGTACTTC | CASSLAPGTGGRETQYF
TRBD1 | TRBJ1-1 | TRBV4-1 | few | TGCGCCAGCAGCAAACGGACAGGGATGGACACTGAAGCTTTCTTT | CASSKRTGMDTEAFF
NA | TRBJ2-7 | TRBV10-3 | NA | TGTGCCATCAAGCAGGGACCCAGCTCCTACGAGCAGTACTTC | CAIKQGPSSYEQYF
NA | TRBJ2-3 | TRBV27 | once | TGTGCCAGCAGTTTACCGGACACTCCTAGGGATACGCAGTATTTT | CASSLPDTPRDTQYF
NA | TRBJ2-5 | TRBV11-2 | NA | TGTGCCAGCAGCTTCAGGCGGTGGAGGGAGACCCAGTACTTC | CASSFRRWRETQYF
NA | TRBJ2-5 | TRBV5-4 | NA | TGTGCCAGCAGCTTTTATGACAGGCAAGAGACCCAGTACTTC | CASSFYDRQETQYF
NA | TRBJ2-2 | TRBV10-3 | few | TGTGCCACGCTCCAAGACAGGGACTACACCGGGGAGCTGTTTTTT | CATLQDRDYTGELFF
NA | TRBJ1-2 | TRBV5-4 | few | TGTGCCAGCAGCTTGGGGACAGACGGCGGCTACACCTTC | CASSLGTDGGYTF
NA | TRBJ2-1 | TRBV28 | few | TGTGCCAGCAGTTTCAAGGGGGGAGGGCAGTTCTTC | CASSFKGGGQFF
NA | TRBJ2-5 | TRBV5-1 | few | TGCGCCAGCAGCTTGATACCTCCTAAGGGAGAGACCCAGTACTTC | CASSLIPPKGETQYF
NA | TRBJ2-3 | TRBV27 | few | TGTGCCAGCAGTTTACAGGGCCCTTTTCGAGGGGGGGCTCAAGATACGCAGTATTTT | CASSLQGPFRGGAQDTQYF
NA | TRBJ2-2 | TRBV5-1 | few | TGCGCCAGCAGCTCCTCCGGGTGGAACACCGGGGAGCTGTTTTTT | CASSSSGWNTGELFF
NA | TRBJ2-5 | TRBV5-1 | NA | TGCGCCAGCAGCTTCGACAGGCAGGGGGAGACCCAGTACTTC | CASSFDRQGETQYF
TRBD1 | TRBJ2-5 | TRBV5-1 | NA | TGCGCCAGCAGCCGCGGGACAGGGCGGAAAGAGACCCAGTACTTC | CASSRGTGRKETQYF
TRBD1 | TRBJ2-1 | TRBV4-3 | few | TGCGCCAGCAGCCAAGATGGTCGGGGACAGGGGAGAAATGAGCAGTTCTTC | CASSQDGRGQGRNEQFF
TRBD1 | TRBJ1-6 | TRBV27 | NA | TGTGCCAGCAGTTCATCCGGGACAGCGAATTCACCCCTCCACTTT | CASSSSGTANSPLHF
TRBD1 | TRBJ2-7 | TRBV27 | NA | TGTGCCAGCAGTTCGGACAGGGGCAGCGCAAGGGAGCAGTACTTC | CASSSDRGSAREQYF
NA | TRBJ1-2 | TRBV18 | NA | TGTGCCAGCTCACTAGACAAGGCCTATGGCTACACCTTC | CASSLDKAYGYTF
NA | TRBJ2-1 | TRBV5-1 | NA | TGCGCCAGCAGCTTGGGAAGGACCTACAATGAGCAGTTCTTC | CASSLGRTYNEQFF
NA | TRBJ1-2 | TRBV6-5 | few | TGTGCCAGCAGTTACAGACTGGGTGGCTACACCTTC | CASSYRLGGYTF
TRBD2 | TRBJ2-1 | TRBV6-6 | NA | TGTGCCAGCAGTTACGGCGGGGGCTCCTACAATGAGCAGTTCTTC | CASSYGGGSYNEQFF
TRBD1 | TRBJ2-4 | TRBV29-1 | few | TGCAGCGGGGTGACAGGGGAAAACATTCAGTACTTC | CSGVTGENIQYF
NA | TRBJ2-3 | TRBV9 | few | TGTGCCAGCAGCGTGGACTCGCGCACAGATACGCAGTATTTT | CASSVDSRTDTQYF
NA | TRBJ2-5 | TRBV29-1 | few | TGCAGCGTTGGGATAGGGGGGGAAGAGACCCAGTACTTC | CSVGIGGEETQYF
NA | TRBJ2-3 | TRBV5-1 | few | TGCGCCAGCAGCCGGGGGACTTACACAGATACGCAGTATTTT | CASSRGTYTDTQYF
NA | TRBJ1-5 | TRBV7-9 | NA | TGTGCCAGCAGCTTAGGCAGGGGAGGCCTCCAGCCCCAGCATTTT | CASSLGRGGLQPQHF
NA | TRBJ2-3 | TRBV21-1 | NA | TGTGCCAGCAGCAAGGGACACATCTTCGCAGATACGCAGTATTTT | CASSKGHIFADTQYF
TRBD2 | TRBJ2-1 | TRBV7-9 | few | TGTGCCAGCAGCTTTTCCGGGACTAGCGGGGGGCCTAGGTTCTTC | CASSFSGTSGGPRFF
TRBD1 | TRBJ2-7 | TRBV7-2 | once | TGTGCCAGCAGCTTAGCGACCCAGACAGGGTACGAGCAGTACTTC | CASSLATQTGYEQYF
NA | TRBJ1-2 | TRBV29-1 | few | TGCAGCGTTGAAGATCGGGCAGCCTATGGCTACACCTTC | CSVEDRAAYGYTF
TRBD2 | TRBJ2-7 | TRBV27 | NA | TGTGCCAGCAGCACCGGGACTAAACCCGAGCAGTACTTC | CASSTGTKPEQYF
TRBD1 | TRBJ2-7 | TRBV5-6 | NA | TGTGCCAGCAGCTTGCCGAGCTGGGACAGGGAGACCTACGAGCAGTACTTC | CASSLPSWDRETYEQYF
NA | TRBJ2-2 | TRBV25-1 | NA | TGTGCCAGCAACGCCGACAGGGCGGGGACCGGGGAGCTGTTTTTT | CASNADRAGTGELFF
TRBD1 | TRBJ2-5 | TRBV18 | NA | TGTGCCAGCTCACCTTCCGGGACAGAAGAGACCCAGTACTTC | CASSPSGTEETQYF
NA | TRBJ1-4 | TRBV28 | few | TGTGCCAGCAGTTTATCAGCGAATGAAAAACTGTTTTTT | CASSLSANEKLFF
TRBD1 | TRBJ2-2 | TRBV11-2 | few | TGTGCCAGCAGCTCCTCGACAGGGGCGGACACCGGGGAGCTGTTTTTT | CASSSSTGADTGELFF
TRBD2 | TRBJ2-5 | TRBV10-3 | NA | TGTGCCATCAGTGAGTCGAGCGGGGGAGAGACCCAGTACTTC | CAISESSGGETQYF
TRBD1 | TRBJ2-3 | TRBV6-1 | few | TGTGCCAGCAGTGCGGGACAGCGAGGCCTTACAGATACGCAGTATTTT | CASSAGQRGLTDTQYF
NA | TRBJ2-7 | TRBV7-2 | NA | TGTGCCAGCAGCTTAGATATCGGGCTCTACGAGCAGTACTTC | CASSLDIGLYEQYF
NA | TRBJ2-5 | TRBV9 | few | TGTGCCAGCAGCGGAAGGTTTGGGGAAGCAGCTGGGGAGACCCAGTACTTC | CASSGRFGEAAGETQYF
NA | TRBJ1-4 | TRBV5-1 | few | TGCGCCAGCAGCTTGGGAGGGATCAATGAAAAACTGTTTTTT | CASSLGGINEKLFF
NA | TRBJ1-1 | TRBV5-6 | NA | TGTGCCAGCAGCTTGAGACACCACACTGAAGCTTTCTTT | CASSLRHHTEAFF
NA | TRBJ2-3 | TRBV2 | NA | TGTGCCAGCAGGGACGACACAGATACGCAGTATTTT | CASRDDTDTQYF
NA | TRBJ2-1 | TRBV19 | NA | TGTGCCAGTAGTATCCCGGGACTCCACAATGAGCAGTTCTTC | CASSIPGLHNEQFF
TRBD1 | TRBJ1-2 | TRBV10-3 | NA | TGTGCCATCAGTTATACGGGACAGGGTATGGAGGATTATGGCTACACCTTC | CAISYTGQGMEDYGYTF
NA | TRBJ1-5 | TRBV6-5 | few | TGTGCCAGCAGTTCGCTTTCCGGGGGTCAGCCCCAGCATTTT | CASSSLSGGQPQHF
TRBD1 | TRBJ2-7 | TRBV14 | NA | TGTGCCAGCAGCCAAATAGGGGGCAATGGGCAATACGAGCAGTACTTC | CASSQIGGNGQYEQYF
TRBD1 | TRBJ1-6 | TRBV9 | NA | TGTGCCAGCAGCTCCGGACAGGGCTCCTATAATTCACCCCTCCACTTT | CASSSGQGSYNSPLHF
NA | TRBJ1-3 | TRBV6-6 | few | TGTGCCAGCGGCCAAGCCCAAGACACCATATATTTT | CASGQAQDTIYF
NA | TRBJ2-1 | TRBV5-1 | few | TGCGCCAGCAGCATTGGGGTAAGCTCCTACAATGAGCAGTTCTTC | CASSIGVSSYNEQFF
TRBD1 | TRBJ1-6 | TRBV18 | NA | TGTGCCAGCTCACCGACAGGGCAAGGGAATTCACCCCTCCACTTT | CASSPTGQGNSPLHF
NA | TRBJ1-5 | TRBV30 | NA | TGTGCCTGGAGTGCCTATGACGGTAACAATCAGCCCCAGCATTTT | CAWSAYDGNNQPQHF